What follows are 26 T cell receptor beta chains derived from one specimen sequenced in a study of cytomegalovirus exposure and HLA in healthy donors. Amplification used 60 Vbeta primers and 13 Jbeta primers. Profiling relied on immunoSEQ multiplex PCR, and the TCRdb table lists in-frame clones only, not all of them. The sample consists of more than 80,000 clones, 65% to 80% of them appearing once. Sequencing was carried out using PBMCs. The receptors stem from a woman aged 45-65 years in good health and CMV-seropositive.

This chain joins TRBV12-5 and TRBJ1-2; 7 nucleotides align to TRBD1. The CDR3 is made up of 16 amino acids. With 5 bases clipped from V and 4 bases from J, the junction kept 13 bases outside the gene matches. Germline CDR1 and CDR2: LGHNT and FRNRAP. CDR3 in amino acids: CASGSPGQPDFYGYTF. The CDR3 nucleotides read TGTGCTAGTGGTAGCCCGGGACAGCCCGACTTCTATGGCTACACCTTC.

The chain combines TRBV28 with TRBJ2-2, with TRBD1 matching over 9 bases. Trimming removed 8 bases from V and 8 bases from J; junction bases left unmatched: 9. This CDR3 comprises 14 residues. Germline V lookup: CDR1 MDHEN, CDR2 SYDVKM. Written as DNA, the CDR3 is TGTGCCAGCGATGCGGGACAGGGTTTTGGGGAGCTGTTTTTT. Translation gives CASDAGQGFGELFF.

This clone was seen only a few times. This chain joins TRBV28 and TRBJ1-3; D is uncertain. CDR1 and CDR2 (germline): MDHEN, SYDVKM. The CDR3 covers 14 residues. Trimming left V 1 base short and J 3 bases short, with 7 bases between. CDR3 nucleotide sequence: TGTGCCAGCAGTTTATCACACCTTGGAAACACCATATATTTT. Residues: CASSLSHLGNTIYF.

The V call is TRBV28, the J call TRBJ1-4, with D unresolved. Germline CDR1 and CDR2: MDHEN and SYDVKM. This CDR3 comprises 14 residues. The V and J ends lost 5 bases and 1 base respectively, with 8 bases between them. The CDR3 sequence is CASSPPGTNEKLFF. Here the CDR3 DNA reads TGTGCCAGCAGTCCCCCGGGAACTAATGAAAAACTGTTTTTT.

The rearrangement uses TRBV7-9 and TRBJ2-7; TRBD1 matches at 7 bases. After removal of 5 bases from V and 4 bases from J, the junction contained 11 bases not matched to a gene. The CDR3 extends over 15 amino acids. CDR1 and CDR2 (germline): SEHNR, FQNEAQ (reference sequence). The chain's CDR3 is CASSPPQGLFYEQYF. Here the CDR3 DNA reads TGTGCCAGCAGCCCCCCACAGGGGCTCTTTTACGAGCAGTACTTC.

The CDR3 DNA sequence: TGTGCCAGCAGCTTTTCGACAAGTAGCAATCAGCCCCAGCATTTT. This gives the protein CASSFSTSSNQPQHF. The V gene is TRBV11-2, the J gene TRBJ1-5; no clear D. Germline loops: CDR1 SGHAT, CDR2 FQNNGV. The length of the CDR3 is 15 residues. Trimming left V 3 bases short and J 0 bases short, with 9 bases between.

The rearrangement joins TRBV2 to TRBJ1-4; TRBD1 matches 9 bases. The V and J ends lost 6 bases and 8 bases, in that order; junction bases with no gene match: 7. The length of the CDR3 is 14 residues. In germline, CDR1 is SNHLY, CDR2 FYNNEI. The CDR3 sequence is CASRTGTGNEKLFF. CDR3 DNA: TGTGCCAGCAGAACCGGGACAGGGAACGAAAAACTGTTTTTT.

The gene calls are TRBV9 and TRBJ1-1, with D tentatively TRBD1 (5 bases). The germline CDR1 and CDR2 sequences are SGDLS and YYNGEE. With 0 bases removed from V and 11 bases from J, the gap between germline ends came to 14 bases. The CDR3 is made up of 13 amino acids. Written as DNA, the CDR3 is TGTGCCAGCAGCGTAGATTTCCAGGGAACCGCTTTCTTT. It is translated as CASSVDFQGTAFF.

This clone appeared once. The chain recombines TRBV6-6 with TRBJ1-5, with D unresolved. The CDR3 covers 13 residues. Trimming pared 7 bases from V and 1 base from J, leaving 8 bases between. Germline loops: CDR1 MNHNY, CDR2 SVGAGI (reference sequence). In DNA form, the CDR3 reads TGTGCCAGCATACTAACAAGCAATCAGCCCCAGCATTTT. Its translation is CASILTSNQPQHF.

The V gene is TRBV7-9, the J gene TRBJ2-7; D might be TRBD1 (6 bases). The CDR3 is 12 amino acids. V lost 8 bases, J lost 0 bases, and 8 bases lay in between. The V gene's germline CDR1 is SEHNR and CDR2 FQNEAQ (reference sequence). The CDR3, as DNA: TGTGCCAGCGGACAGAACTCCTACGAGCAGTACTTC. As protein: CASGQNSYEQYF.

This chain uses TRBV6-6 with TRBJ1-2; maybe TRBD1 (6 bases). V was cut by 6 bases and J by 4 bases, with 12 bases left in between. The CDR3 covers 13 residues. CDR1 MNHNY and CDR2 SVGAGI come from the germline V gene (reference sequence). The DNA for the CDR3 is TGTGCCAGCAGGGAGGACAGCTTCTATGGCTACACCTTC. Protein product: CASREDSFYGYTF.

The chain carries TRBV7-8 and TRBJ2-7; D possibly corresponds to TRBD2 (7 bases). CDR3 length: 16 residues. Trimming took 4 bases from V and 2 from J, leaving 18 bases between them. Germline CDR1 is SGHVS and CDR2 is FQNEAQ. CDR3 coding DNA: TGTGCCAGCAGCTCCGAATCAGGGAGGGGGACCTACGAGCAGTACTTC. This translates into CASSSESGRGTYEQYF.

This sequence joins TRBV11-2 and TRBJ2-1, with 9 bases identical to TRBD2. CDR1 is SGHAT and CDR2 is FQNNGV in the germline V gene. The V gene end was trimmed by 5 bases and the J gene end by 4 bases; junction bases not matched to a gene: 6. The CDR3 is 15 residues long. For the CDR3, the DNA is TGTGCCAGCAGCCATCTAGCGGGGACTTACAATGAGCAGTTCTTC. This codes for CASSHLAGTYNEQFF. Full variable domain (outside the CDR3, taken from reference TRBV11-2 and TRBJ2-1): EAGVAQSPRYKIIEKRQSVAFWCNPISGHATLYWYQQILGQGPKLLIQFQNNGVVDDSQLPKDRFSAERLKGVDSTLKIQPAKLEDSAVYLCASSHLAGTYNEQFFGPGTRLTVL.

This clone was recorded only once. Other nucleotide sequences from this sample produce the same CDR3. CDR3 bases: TGTGCCAGCAGCCTCGGACTAGCGGGGGGGCAGGAGACCCAGTACTTC. This gives the protein CASSLGLAGGQETQYF. The chain is built from TRBV28 and TRBJ2-5; 15 bases agree with TRBD2. J lost 5 bases, V lost 6 bases, and 7 bases had no gene match. CDR1 is MDHEN and CDR2 is SYDVKM in the germline V gene. This CDR3 is 16 amino acids long.

This sequence joins TRBV27 and TRBJ2-1; D gene ambiguous. The CDR3 is made up of 13 amino acids. Trimming stripped 3 bases from V and 7 bases from J, with 10 bases between. Germline V gene lookup returns CDR1 MNHEY and CDR2 SMNVEV (reference sequence). DNA for the CDR3: TGTGCCAGCAGTTTTCCGACTGTGAATGAGCAGTTCTTC. Its protein product is CASSFPTVNEQFF.

The chain combines TRBV7-9 with TRBJ2-3; tentative D call: TRBD2 (6 bases). Trimming pared 0 bases from V and 0 bases from J, leaving 10 bases between. This CDR3 contains 16 residues. The germline V gene has CDR1 SEHNR and CDR2 FQNEAQ (reference sequence). CDR3 bases: TGTGCCAGCAGCTTAGCATTAGCGGTTAGCACAGATACGCAGTATTTT. Translating it yields CASSLALAVSTDTQYF.

This clone occurred a few times. The chain employs TRBV11-2 and TRBJ1-2; the D gene is possibly TRBD1 (6 bases). Trimming took 5 bases from V and 2 from J, leaving 15 bases between them. CDR3 size: 15 residues. Germline values: CDR1 SGHAT, CDR2 FQNNGV. The CDR3 DNA reads as TGTGCCAGCAGCCTTCTCGGGACATCCAACTATGGCTACACCTTC. Amino acids: CASSLLGTSNYGYTF.

This chain links TRBV30 with TRBJ2-7, with 9 bases matching TRBD2. V was pared by 1 base and J by 2 bases, with 6 bases of the junction left unmatched. Germline V gene lookup returns CDR1 GTSNPN and CDR2 SVGIG (reference sequence). CDR3 size: 15 residues. The CDR3 is CAWSGGGGTTYEQYF. In DNA, the CDR3 is TGTGCCTGGAGTGGCGGGGGGGGAACAACCTACGAGCAGTACTTC. Full variable domain (outside the CDR3, taken from reference TRBV30 and TRBJ2-7): SQTIHQWPATLVQPVGSPLSLECTVEGTSNPNLYWYRQAAGRGLQLLFYSVGIGQISSEVPQNLSASRPQDRQFILSSKKLLLSDSGFYLCAWSGGGGTTYEQYFGPGTRLTVT.

The chain links TRBV28 to TRBJ1-5, with TRBD1 identical over 7 bases. CDR1 MDHEN and CDR2 SYDVKM come from the germline V gene. Trimming at V came to 6 bases and at J to 4 bases, leaving 12 bases not matched to a gene. The CDR3 totals 16 residues. The CDR3: CASSLPGRQGNQPQHF. The CDR3 nucleotides read TGTGCCAGCAGCCTCCCCGGACGACAGGGAAATCAGCCCCAGCATTTT.

The count of this clone is one. This sequence joins TRBV6-5 and TRBJ1-2, with a weak D call TRBD1 (6 bases). Trimming cost V 6 bases and J 4 bases, with 15 bases left between them. The CDR3 totals 14 residues. Germline V gene lookup returns CDR1 MNHEY and CDR2 SVGAGI. Written as DNA, the CDR3 is TGTGCCAGCAGAACCCCCGGGGGGGCCTATGGCTACACCTTC. Translated, it gives CASRTPGGAYGYTF.

This clone was picked up a small number of times. This chain connects TRBV4-1 to TRBJ2-2, with 8 bases identical to TRBD1. Germline loops: CDR1 MGHRA, CDR2 YSYEKL. The V gene end was trimmed by 4 bases and the J gene end by 4 bases; junction bases not matched to a gene: 17. This CDR3 spans 19 amino acids. The CDR3 DNA sequence: TGCGCCAGCAGCCGGTCCACGCGGGACAGGATTTGGGGCACCGGGGAGCTGTTTTTT. It yields the protein CASSRSTRDRIWGTGELFF.

V usage is TRBV29-1 and J usage is TRBJ1-5; D is ambiguous. The germline V gene has CDR1 SQVTM and CDR2 ANQGSEA. CDR3 length equals 13 residues. Trimming left V 5 bases short and J 4 bases short, with 12 bases between. The CDR3: CSVLRMENQPQHF. CDR3 nucleotide sequence: TGCAGCGTTCTAAGAATGGAGAATCAGCCCCAGCATTTT.

J is TRBJ2-5 and V is TRBV29-1; 9 nucleotides align to TRBD1. The CDR3 spans 13 residues. Germline CDR1 is SQVTM and CDR2 is ANQGSEA. V shed 4 bases, J shed 5 bases, and the junction held 5 bases outside the gene matches. CDR3 sequence reads: CSVGDRGSETQYF. The CDR3 region has the DNA TGCAGCGTTGGTGACAGGGGGTCGGAGACCCAGTACTTC.

This clone has a handful of counts. V gene TRBV29-1 combines with J gene TRBJ2-5, with 7 nucleotides matching TRBD1. This CDR3 region has 14 residues. The V segment lost 6 bases and the J segment 2 bases; nucleotides outside the gene matches: 9. Germline V gene lookup returns CDR1 SQVTM and CDR2 ANQGSEA. The CDR3 is CSVAKRGQQETQYF. The CDR3 nucleotides are TGCAGCGTCGCAAAAAGGGGGCAGCAAGAGACCCAGTACTTC.

This chain links TRBV7-9 with TRBJ2-7; D gene unclear. Looked up from germline, CDR1 is SEHNR and CDR2 is FQNEAQ (reference sequence). V lost 0 bases and J lost 2, with 8 bases in between. This CDR3 contains 14 residues. As DNA, the CDR3 is TGTGCCAGCAGCTTAGCTGAGTTTACCTACGAGCAGTACTTC. This encodes CASSLAEFTYEQYF.

This sequence joins TRBV30 and TRBJ1-1; D gene unclear. CDR1 and CDR2 (germline): GTSNPN, SVGIG (reference sequence). V lost 2 bases and J 4 bases, leaving 11 bases between the germline ends. The CDR3 is 13 residues long. CDR3 DNA sequence: TGTGCCTGGAGTCGGGGAGACGGCACTGAAGCTTTCTTT. Residues: CAWSRGDGTEAFF.